A single sample is the source of the 21 T cell receptor beta chains below, sequenced in a study of blood T cell repertoires in COVID-19 (TCRdb year 2020). Library construction relied on the immunoSEQ multiplex PCR assay. The immuneACCESS repertoire file appears here via TCRdb, limited to in-frame rearrangements. These files lack a portion of the clones; in checked studies, under half of the deficit traces to unresolved V genes, and the cause of the others is not known. This sample comprises 150,000 or so clones, over 75% of them detected only once. The top ten clonotypes cover approximately 40% of the sample. Material for sequencing was peripheral blood. Source of these receptors: a human donor in a cohort sampled during active COVID-19.

The V and J genes are TRBV6-6 and TRBJ2-1; the D gene is possibly TRBD2 (5 bases). Germline V gene sequence: CDR1 MNHNY, CDR2 SVGAGI (reference sequence). Trimming shortened V by 6 bases and J by 9 bases, and 12 bases separated the two germline ends. The length of the CDR3 is 12 residues. The CDR3 region has the DNA TGTGCCAGCAGGGCCTCGGGAACTGAGCAGTTCTTC. Amino acid sequence: CASRASGTEQFF.

This chain joins TRBV14 and TRBJ1-2, with no clear D. Germline V lookup: CDR1 SGHDN, CDR2 FVKESK. The V and J ends lost 7 bases and 5 bases respectively, with 20 bases between them. This CDR3 contains 15 residues. The CDR3 DNA sequence: TGTGCCAGCACCGCCAAGGAGGTCGGGAGATATGGCTACACCTTC. It yields the protein CASTAKEVGRYGYTF.

The gene calls are TRBV27 and TRBJ2-1, with 11 bases identical to TRBD2. V dropped 5 bases and J dropped 0; count of bases not matched to a gene: 9. The germline V gene encodes CDR1 MNHEY and CDR2 SMNVEV (reference sequence). The CDR3 length is 18 residues. CDR3: CASSPPASGRSSYNEQFF. The DNA for the CDR3 is TGTGCCAGCAGTCCCCCGGCTAGCGGGAGGAGCTCCTACAATGAGCAGTTCTTC.

The genes are TRBV5-4 and TRBJ1-6; a weak D match, TRBD1 (5 bases). Looked up from germline, CDR1 is SGHNT and CDR2 is YYREEE (reference sequence). The V end was cut by 3 bases, the J end by 7 bases, with 11 bases between. The CDR3 is 14 residues long. CDR3 protein: CASSSGGKNSPLHF. For the CDR3, the DNA is TGTGCCAGCAGCTCGGGGGGGAAGAATTCACCCCTCCACTTT. The variable domain in full, completed from reference TRBV5-4 and TRBJ1-6, reads ETGVTQSPTHLIKTRGQQVTLRCSSQSGHNTVSWYQQALGQGPQFIFQYYREEENGRGNFPPRFSGLQFPNYSSELNVNALELDDSALYLCASSSGGKNSPLHFGNGTRLTVT.

The rearrangement uses TRBV6-1 and TRBJ2-7, with D possibly TRBD1 on 5 matching bases. The CDR3 covers 15 residues. CDR1 MNHNS and CDR2 SASEGT come from the germline V gene. V was cut by 2 bases and J by 1 base, with 12 bases left in between. CDR3 coding DNA: TGTGCCAGCAGTGAAAAACAGGATAGATCCTACGAGCAGTACGTC. Residues: CASSEKQDRSYEQYV.

This CDR3 reads CASSLSGSSHNEQFF. The CDR3 coding sequence is TGTGCCAGCAGCCTAAGCGGGAGTTCCCACAATGAGCAGTTCTTC. This rearrangement joins TRBV7-3 to TRBJ2-1; 8 nucleotides match TRBD2. The CDR3 runs to 15 residues. Germline V gene sequence: CDR1 SGHTA, CDR2 FQGTGA. V lost 5 bases and J lost 5; bases outside the gene matches: 8.

The chain uses TRBV7-2 and TRBJ2-2, with 7 bases aligning to TRBD2. There are 12 residues in the CDR3. V was clipped by 6 bases and J by 9 bases; unmatched bases: 4. The germline CDR1 and CDR2 sequences are SGHTA and FQGNSA. CDR3 nucleotide sequence: TGTGCCAGCAGTCAAGCGGGATGGGAGCTGTTTTTT. Residues: CASSQAGWELFF.

The chain combines TRBV13 with TRBJ1-1; TRBD1 matches 8 bases. J gave up 4 bases and V 5 bases, and 3 bases lay outside the gene matches. CDR1 and CDR2 (germline): PRHDT, FYEKMQ (reference sequence). The CDR3 is 13 residues long. CDR3 residues: CASSLTGGTEAFF. The CDR3, as DNA: TGTGCCAGCAGCCTAACAGGGGGCACTGAAGCTTTCTTT.

CDR3 DNA sequence: TGTGCCAGCAGCCCCGACAGGGGGTCACCCCTCCACTTT. This codes for CASSPDRGSPLHF. The chain combines TRBV5-8 with TRBJ1-6; 9 nucleotides align to TRBD1. The V gene's germline CDR1 is SGHTS and CDR2 YDEGEE. V dropped 4 bases and J dropped 10; count of bases not matched to a gene: 3. The CDR3 loop spans 13 amino acids.

The table lists this clone with a few counts. The rearrangement uses TRBV14 and TRBJ1-2, with D possibly TRBD1 on 5 matching bases. Looked up from germline, CDR1 is SGHDN and CDR2 is FVKESK. The V and J ends lost 0 bases and 4 bases respectively, with 12 bases between them. The CDR3 spans 15 residues. CDR3 protein: CASSQDLAGPYGYTF. For the CDR3, the DNA is TGTGCCAGCAGCCAAGATCTTGCAGGGCCCTATGGCTACACCTTC.

The chain joins TRBV14 to TRBJ2-1; a weak D match, TRBD2 (6 bases). The germline gives CDR1 SGHDN, CDR2 FVKESK. Trimming stripped 4 bases from V and 11 bases from J, with 12 bases between. The CDR3 spans 12 residues. The CDR3 spells CASSLRDFQQFF. Here the CDR3 DNA reads TGTGCCAGCAGCCTCCGGGACTTCCAGCAGTTCTTC. Looking up the rest from reference TRBV14 and TRBJ2-1 gives the full variable domain: EAGVTQFPSHSVIEKGQTVTLRCDPISGHDNLYWYRRVMGKEIKFLLHFVKESKQDESGMPNNRFLAERTGGTYSTLKVQPAELEDSGVYFCASSLRDFQQFFGPGTRLTVL.

This sequence joins TRBV7-2 and TRBJ2-4; 8 nucleotides align to TRBD2. The V gene end was trimmed by 0 bases and the J gene end by 0 bases; junction bases not matched to a gene: 13. Looked up from germline, CDR1 is SGHTA and CDR2 is FQGNSA. The CDR3 length is 20 residues. The CDR3 coding sequence is TGTGCCAGCAGCTTAGCGGTAGCGGGATTCTCAGGGGTAGCCAAAAACATTCAGTACTTC. This gives the protein CASSLAVAGFSGVAKNIQYF.

The gene calls are TRBV10-3 and TRBJ1-1, with D unresolved. There are 13 residues in the CDR3. The V and J ends lost 0 bases and 7 bases respectively, with 9 bases between them. The germline CDR1 and CDR2 sequences are ENHRY and SYGVKD. CDR3 residues: CAISESIQLEAFF. The CDR3 region has the DNA TGTGCCATCAGTGAGTCTATACAGCTTGAAGCTTTCTTT.

This rearrangement joins TRBV7-9 to TRBJ2-7; TRBD2 is a possible D gene (5 bases). The CDR3 has 13 residues. Trimming stripped 2 bases from V and 5 bases from J, with 10 bases between. CDR1 and CDR2 (germline): SEHNR, FQNEAQ (reference sequence). For the CDR3, the DNA is TGTGCCAGCAGCTTAATGGGAGCAGACGAGCAGTACGTC. Protein sequence: CASSLMGADEQYV.

CDR3 nucleotide sequence: TGCGCCAGCAGCTTGGCCGTAGACACAATGAACACTGAAGCTTTCTTT. This translates into CASSLAVDTMNTEAFF. V is TRBV5-1 and J is TRBJ1-1; no clear D. The CDR3 contains 16 residues. Germline values: CDR1 SGHRS, CDR2 YFSETQ. The ends were cut back, 0 bases at V and 0 bases at J, with 12 bases in the middle.

This rearrangement joins TRBV20-1 to TRBJ2-3; D might be TRBD2 (6 bases). The CDR3 extends over 10 amino acids. Looked up from germline, CDR1 is DFQATT and CDR2 is SNEGSKA (reference sequence). V was shortened by 6 bases and J by 8 bases, with 9 bases between the two germline ends. The DNA of the CDR3 is TGCAGTGCAGGGGAGGCTACGCAGTATTTT. The encoded protein is CSAGEATQYF.

V gene TRBV6-2 or TRBV6-3 combines with J gene TRBJ2-7; perhaps TRBD2 as D (6 bases). V lost 2 bases and J lost 0, with 11 bases in between. There are 15 residues in the CDR3. Germline CDR1 reads MNHEY; CDR2 reads SVGEGT. The CDR3 nucleotides read TGTGCCAGCAGTTACGTGGCGGGGCCCTCCTACGAGCAGTACTTC. Its protein product is CASSYVAGPSYEQYF.

This clone was recorded only once. CDR3 in amino acids: CASSSHPGLAGEEGYEQYV. The CDR3 DNA is TGTGCCAGCAGTTCCCATCCGGGACTAGCGGGAGAAGAGGGCTACGAGCAGTACGTC. The V gene is TRBV28, the J gene TRBJ2-7, with TRBD2 matching 14 bases. CDR3 size: 19 residues. The V gene end was trimmed by 4 bases and the J gene end by 3 bases; junction bases not matched to a gene: 14. Germline V gene data show CDR1 as MDHEN and CDR2 as SYDVKM.

This sequence joins TRBV30 and TRBJ2-4; tentative D call: TRBD1 (6 bases). The CDR3 length is 18 residues. Trimming shortened V by 3 bases and J by 1 base, and 22 bases separated the two germline ends. Germline assignment: CDR1 GTSNPN and CDR2 SVGIG (reference sequence). The CDR3 bases are TGTGCCTGGAGGGGTGGGGGCTCAGCGCGAGGGGCCAAAAACATTCAGTACTTC. Translating gives CAWRGGGSARGAKNIQYF.

The V and J genes are TRBV19 and TRBJ1-2; unclear D gene. V was shortened by 4 bases and J by 0 bases, with 6 bases between the two germline ends. Germline loops: CDR1 LNHDA, CDR2 SQIVND (reference sequence). The CDR3 is 13 residues long. Here the CDR3 DNA reads TGTGCCAGTAGTACAACAGCTAACTATGGCTACACCTTC. Its translation is CASSTTANYGYTF.

This clone turned up a few times. The chain has TRBV24-1 and TRBJ2-2, with a weak D call TRBD2 (5 bases). The CDR3 contains 15 residues. Germline V gene data show CDR1 as KGHDR and CDR2 as SFDVKD. V gave up 3 bases and J gave up 4 bases, with 11 bases separating them. The CDR3 nucleotides are TGTGCCACCAGTGATCCGGAGGTTAGCACCGGGGAGCTGTTTTTT. It is translated as CATSDPEVSTGELFF.